Listed here are 24 T cell receptor beta chains from one sample, sequenced in a study of T-cell reconstitution after alpha-beta-depleted transplantation in children. A TCRbeta library incorporating unique molecular identifiers was prepared. MiXCR was run by TCRdb on the PCR reads, yielding one entry per CDR3 protein. This table has about 580,000 distinct CDR3 sequences, more than 20% appearing once. The specimen was PBMCs, collected before TCRalphabeta/CD19-depleted stem cell transplant. The receptors shown here come from a boy younger than two with Wiskott-Aldrich syndrome, due to receive a stem cell transplant.

Only a few counts were recorded for this clonotype. The V call is TRBV11-2, the J call TRBJ1-2; 8 bases fit TRBD1. The germline CDR1 and CDR2 sequences are SGHAT and FQNNGV. CDR3 length: 16 amino acids. The J segment lost 0 bases and the V segment lost 4 bases, leaving 7 bases of the junction unmatched. The chain's CDR3 is CASSSTGDRANYGYTF. The CDR3 DNA reads TGTGCCAGCAGCTCGACAGGGGACAGAGCTAACTATGGCTACACCTTC.

This clonotype was detected a few times. The CDR3 spells CASSSGWHEQFF. DNA for the CDR3: TGCGCCAGCAGCAGTGGTTGGCATGAGCAGTTCTTC. The chain has TRBV5-1 and TRBJ2-1, with D unresolved. Germline-derived CDR1 and CDR2 are SGHRS and YFSETQ. The CDR3 runs to 12 residues. The V end lost 4 bases, the J end lost 8 bases, and 10 bases lay between the germline ends.

The rearrangement links TRBV5-1 to TRBJ2-1; 10 nucleotides match TRBD1. The CDR3 sequence is 15 residues long. V lost 4 bases, J lost 5 bases, and 6 bases stayed unmatched. Germline values: CDR1 SGHRS, CDR2 YFSETQ. The CDR3 reads CASSQRTGGNNEQFF. As DNA, the CDR3 is TGCGCCAGCAGCCAACGGACAGGGGGAAACAATGAGCAGTTCTTC. Supplemented by reference TRBV5-1 and TRBJ2-1, the full variable domain reads KAGVTQTPRYLIKTRGQQVTLSCSPISGHRSVSWYQQTPGQGLQFLFEYFSETQRNKGNFPGRFSGRQFSNSRSEMNVSTLELGDSALYLCASSQRTGGNNEQFFGPGTRLTVL.

This clonotype was counted only a few times. The chain couples TRBV30 to TRBJ2-3; 7 positions match TRBD2. The V and J ends lost 0 bases and 1 base, in that order; junction bases with no gene match: 7. The CDR3 contains 16 residues. CDR1 is GTSNPN, CDR2 SVGIG, per germline (reference sequence). The CDR3 reads CAWSVGGRMGTDTQYF. Written as DNA, the CDR3 is TGTGCCTGGAGTGTAGGCGGGAGAATGGGCACAGATACGCAGTATTTT.

V usage is TRBV25-1 and J usage is TRBJ2-7, with no clear D. V was clipped by 1 base and J by 0 bases, with 10 bases between them. Per the germline V gene, CDR1 is MGHDK and CDR2 is SYGVNS. The CDR3 covers 15 residues. The CDR3 nucleotides read TGTGCCAGCAGTGAATCCGGTAGGAGCTCCTACGAGCAGTACTTC. Translation gives CASSESGRSSYEQYF.

The chain links TRBV6-2 or TRBV6-3 to TRBJ2-2; 7 bases line up with TRBD1. The CDR3 is 14 residues long. Germline trimming cut 2 bases from V and 6 bases from J; bases unmatched to any gene: 3. Germline CDR1 is MNHEY and CDR2 is SVGEGT. CDR3 coding DNA: TGTGCCAGCAGTTACCTACAGGGGTCCGGGGAGCTGTTTTTT. It encodes CASSYLQGSGELFF.

This chain links TRBV7-2 with TRBJ2-1; 11 bases fit TRBD1. The CDR3 covers 14 residues. Germline V lookup: CDR1 SGHTA, CDR2 FQGNSA. Germline trimming cut 4 bases from V and 8 bases from J; bases unmatched to any gene: 4. DNA for the CDR3: TGTGCCAGCAGCTGGGGACAGGGGGTTGATGAGCAGTTCTTC. Translated, it gives CASSWGQGVDEQFF.

The chain carries TRBV11-2 and TRBJ1-1, with D possibly TRBD1 on 6 matching bases. With 1 base removed from V and 9 bases from J, the gap between germline ends came to 12 bases. This CDR3 has 13 residues. The germline CDR1 and CDR2 sequences are SGHAT and FQNNGV. The CDR3 reads CASSLAPGTQAFF. CDR3 nucleotides: TGTGCCAGCAGCTTAGCCCCCGGGACACAAGCTTTCTTT.

CDR3 DNA sequence: TGTGCCAGCAGCTTAGTCAGGGCGGGCACAGATACGCAGTATTTT. Translating gives CASSLVRAGTDTQYF. The chain has TRBV7-2 and TRBJ2-3, with a weak D call TRBD1 (5 bases). Per the germline V gene, CDR1 is SGHTA and CDR2 is FQGNSA. The CDR3 loop spans 15 amino acids. Trimming removed 1 base from V and 1 base from J, with 9 bases in between.

Only a few counts were recorded for this clonotype. The chain is built from TRBV5-1 and TRBJ1-2; 8 bases map to TRBD1. The germline CDR1 and CDR2 sequences are SGHRS and YFSETQ. J was trimmed by 0 bases and V by 1 base; bases with no gene match: 11. This CDR3 contains 18 residues. The CDR3 sequence is CASSLHPTGAYSNYGYTF. The CDR3 nucleotides are TGCGCCAGCAGCTTGCACCCGACAGGGGCATACTCTAACTATGGCTACACCTTC. The complete variable domain, with remaining parts taken from reference TRBV5-1 and TRBJ1-2, reads KAGVTQTPRYLIKTRGQQVTLSCSPISGHRSVSWYQQTPGQGLQFLFEYFSETQRNKGNFPGRFSGRQFSNSRSEMNVSTLELGDSALYLCASSLHPTGAYSNYGYTFGSGTRLTVV.

The chain has TRBV7-9 and TRBJ2-7; 10 bases agree with TRBD2. Per germline, CDR1 SEHNR and CDR2 FQNEAQ (reference sequence). This CDR3 contains 16 residues. V gave up 5 bases and J gave up 1 base; unmatched junction bases: 8. The CDR3 is CASSPMELAGSYEQYF. CDR3 nucleotides: TGTGCCAGCAGCCCAATGGAACTAGCGGGATCCTACGAGCAGTACTTC.

This clonotype was counted at least ten times. The chain uses TRBV4-1 and TRBJ2-1, with TRBD2 as a possible D gene (6 bases). V shed 4 bases and J shed 2 bases, with 15 bases lying between them. CDR1 is MGHRA, CDR2 YSYEKL, per germline. CDR3 size: 16 residues. The CDR3 DNA follows: TGCGCCAGCAGCCTCATCGGGGGTTTGACCTACAATGAGCAGTTCTTC. Translation: CASSLIGGLTYNEQFF.

This clonotype was recorded a few times. This chain joins TRBV28 and TRBJ2-7, with TRBD2 matching 12 bases. The length of the CDR3 is 16 residues. V gave up 5 bases and J gave up 0 bases; unmatched junction bases: 5. In germline, CDR1 is MDHEN, CDR2 SYDVKM. This CDR3 reads CASSPVTSGSSYEQYF. CDR3 bases: TGTGCCAGCAGTCCGGTGACTAGCGGGAGCTCCTACGAGCAGTACTTC.

This clonotype has just a few counts. J is TRBJ1-2 and V is TRBV4-1; no reliable D call. V lost 1 base to trimming and J lost 7 bases, with 10 bases between them. Germline V gives CDR1 MGHRA, CDR2 YSYEKL. CDR3 length: 13 residues. CDR3 nucleotides: TGCGCCAGCAGCCAAGTCCGGCTGGGTGGCTACACCTTC. This sequence encodes CASSQVRLGGYTF.

In its sample, this clonotype was seen a few times. This chain connects TRBV10-3 to TRBJ2-7; a weak D match, TRBD2 (6 bases). The CDR3 length is 13 residues. With 2 bases removed from V and 6 bases from J, the gap between germline ends came to 11 bases. CDR1 is ENHRY, CDR2 SYGVKD, per germline. CDR3 residues: CAISEAGRREQYF. Here the CDR3 DNA reads TGTGCCATCAGTGAGGCGGGAAGGCGCGAGCAGTACTTC.

In this sample, this clonotype turned up a few times. The chain joins TRBV10-3 to TRBJ2-3; a weak D match, TRBD2 (5 bases). V lost 10 bases to trimming and J lost 0 bases, with 11 bases between them. The CDR3 runs 13 residues. Germline V gives CDR1 ENHRY, CDR2 SYGVKD. This chain's CDR3 is CATRRGSTDTQYF. CDR3 coding DNA: TGTGCCACACGACGAGGGAGCACAGATACGCAGTATTTT.

The rearrangement joins TRBV29-1 to TRBJ2-7; the D is unclear. V was shortened by 2 bases and J by 5 bases, with 13 bases between the two germline ends. Germline V gene sequence: CDR1 SQVTM, CDR2 ANQGSEA. The CDR3 length is 13 residues. This CDR3 reads CSVERLRSNEQYF. The CDR3 DNA reads as TGCAGCGTTGAAAGGCTCCGGTCAAACGAGCAGTACTTC.

J is TRBJ2-1 and V is TRBV20-1; 12 nucleotides line up with TRBD2. This CDR3 is built from 15 residues. The V segment lost 5 bases and the J segment 6 bases; nucleotides outside the gene matches: 8. The V gene's germline CDR1 is DFQATT and CDR2 SNEGSKA (reference sequence). CDR3 bases: TGCAGTGCTGGCCCTAGCGGGAGGGCCATCAATGAGCAGTTCTTC. The encoded protein is CSAGPSGRAINEQFF.

The chain couples TRBV28 to TRBJ2-3; TRBD2 matches at 7 bases. V shed 4 bases, J shed 2 bases, and the junction held 9 bases outside the gene matches. Germline CDR1 MDHEN, CDR2 SYDVKM. The CDR3 has 16 residues. This CDR3 is CASSWEGRSATDTQYF. Written as DNA, the CDR3 is TGTGCCAGCAGTTGGGAGGGTAGGAGTGCCACAGATACGCAGTATTTT.

This clonotype was found a few times. The V call is TRBV5-5, the J call TRBJ2-1; D not resolved. The length of the CDR3 is 16 residues. The germline V and J ends were trimmed by 1 base and 2 bases, with 13 bases remaining between them. CDR1 is SGHKS, CDR2 YYEKEE, per germline (reference sequence). CDR3: CASSLYGVVAYNEQFF. As DNA, the CDR3 is TGTGCCAGCAGCTTGTATGGGGTGGTCGCCTACAATGAGCAGTTCTTC.

This clonotype was detected a few times. V is TRBV5-4 and J is TRBJ2-7; D is possibly TRBD1 or TRBD2 (6 bases each). CDR1 and CDR2 from the germline V gene are SGHNT and YYREEE (reference sequence). Trimming left V 4 bases short and J 2 bases short, with 19 bases between. The CDR3 consists of 16 residues. DNA for the CDR3: TGTGCCAGCAGCCGAGGGGGGCCTCTCCCGACCTACGAGCAGTACTTC. The encoded protein is CASSRGGPLPTYEQYF.

The chain recombines TRBV19 with TRBJ2-5; D is uncertain. The V end lost 1 base, the J end lost 7 bases, and 4 bases lay between the germline ends. This CDR3 comprises 11 residues. The V gene's germline CDR1 is LNHDA and CDR2 SQIVND (reference sequence). CDR3 sequence: CASSIGRTQYF. The DNA for the CDR3 is TGTGCCAGTAGTATAGGACGGACCCAGTACTTC.

The chain is built from TRBV25-1 and TRBJ2-7, with TRBD1 as a possible D gene (5 bases). The germline gives CDR1 MGHDK, CDR2 SYGVNS. Trimming removed 2 bases at V and 3 bases at J, with 8 bases between. CDR3 length: 13 residues. The CDR3 sequence is CASSEPGIYEQYF. CDR3 nucleotide sequence: TGTGCCAGCAGTGAACCAGGGATCTACGAGCAGTACTTC.

This clonotype was detected only a few times. The J gene is TRBJ1-1, the V gene TRBV5-1; 7 bases are a match to TRBD1. With V trimmed by 4 bases and J by 6 bases, 12 bases remained unmatched. Germline V gene lookup returns CDR1 SGHRS and CDR2 YFSETQ. The CDR3 runs to 15 residues. In nucleotides, the CDR3 is TGCGCCAGCAGCCTGGGGATTCAGGGGGAGGCTGAAGCTTTCTTT. It specifies CASSLGIQGEAEAFF.